This paragraph covers one T cell receptor beta chain sequence. Per germline, CDR1 SGHDT and CDR2 YYEEEE. V was trimmed by 4 bases and J by 2 bases, leaving 18 bases between them. This CDR3 spans 16 amino acids. This sample is part of a study of shared T cell receptors in the human thymus. The data were produced by immunoSEQ multiplex PCR, yet TCRdb's version contains in-frame clones alone and is incomplete. The repertoire has some 400,000 clones, more than 85% of them found once; the top ten carry 0.02%. This TCR was recovered from a human donor. The material sequenced was thymocytes. The J gene is TRBJ1-2, the V gene TRBV5-6, with D perhaps matching TRBD1 (6 bases). Here the CDR3 DNA reads TGTGCCAGCAGCGGTGGTACAGGGATAAGAAACTATGGCTACACCTTC. This translates into CASSGGTGIRNYGYTF.